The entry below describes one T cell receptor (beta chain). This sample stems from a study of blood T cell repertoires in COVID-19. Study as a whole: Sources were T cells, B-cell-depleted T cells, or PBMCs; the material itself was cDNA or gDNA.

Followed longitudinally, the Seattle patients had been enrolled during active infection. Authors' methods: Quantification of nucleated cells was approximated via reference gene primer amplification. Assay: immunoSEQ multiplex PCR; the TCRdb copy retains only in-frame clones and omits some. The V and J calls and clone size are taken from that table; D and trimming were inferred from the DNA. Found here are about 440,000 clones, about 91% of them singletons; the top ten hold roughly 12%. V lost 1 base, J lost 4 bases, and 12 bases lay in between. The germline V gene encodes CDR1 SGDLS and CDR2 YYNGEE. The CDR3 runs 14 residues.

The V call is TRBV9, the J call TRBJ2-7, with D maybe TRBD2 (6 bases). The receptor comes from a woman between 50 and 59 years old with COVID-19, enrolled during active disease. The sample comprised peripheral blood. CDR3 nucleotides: TGTGCCAGCAGCGTATATCCTAGCGTGTACGAGCAGTACTTC. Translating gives CASSVYPSVYEQYF.